This note documents a single T cell receptor beta chain sequence. What this receptor recognizes is not known. There are no base qualities to consult, and no much larger clone falls within one base. This record comes from a study of shared clonotypes between healthy human individuals (dated by TCRdb to between 2020 and 2021). As for the study more broadly: A couple of women and three men aged 18 to 49 years were included in the cohort. For each donor, CD4 naive and CD4 memory were each given three plates, CD8 naive was given two plates, and CD8 memory was given one plate. Leukapheresis yielded between about 0.8 and 8.9 billion PBMCs per donor. The study deeply sequenced blood TCR repertoires of several healthy adults to estimate repertoire size and the extent of clonotype sharing between individuals. To increase sequencing depth and limit assay-specific biases, TCR repertoire library preparation and sequencing were carried out by different laboratories using diverse techniques.

For the CD8 naive samples, CD45RO-negative cells were positively selected for CCR7, yielding a CD45RA+CCR7+ population from which TemRA cells were excluded. The donors were healthy, HIV-negative adults with no recently reported acute infections or vaccinations. Every donor was a Caucasian adult living in Nashville, Tennessee, USA. Blood was collected by leukapheresis, and PBMCs were isolated by Ficoll-Histopaque density gradient centrifugation and then cryopreserved in liquid nitrogen vapor phase. Analytical flow cytometry was used to check the purity and quantity of each magnetically sorted T cell population. From each sorted fraction, genomic DNA was isolated and quantified by UV absorbance on a Nanodrop 2000c. The germline V gene (reference sequence) provides CDR1 GTSNPN and CDR2 SVGIG. V was cut back by 4 bases and J by 6 bases, leaving a gap of 10 bases between them. Reading from cysteine to phenylalanine, the CDR3 counts 12 amino acids. Just CDR3 DNA is preserved here, 36 bases in frame from base 1.

Using the deep immunoSEQ assay, multiplex PCR amplified TCR CDR3 regions from genomic DNA. Extracted genomic DNA from each cell subset was distributed evenly across all wells of several immunoSEQ 96-well plates, and each plate was treated as a replicate. For sorted subsets, approximately 190 ng of genomic DNA, equivalent to 30,000 or so T cell genomes, went into each replicate PCR. The purified libraries were quantified using a Qubit 3.0 fluorometer, sized with a Bioanalyzer 2100, and then quantified again using the KAPA Library Quantification kit. Every immunoSEQ 96-well plate was sequenced on a dedicated single-read 150-cycle Illumina NextSeq 550 flow cell. In the source study's methods: The immunoSEQ output contained only junctional sequences without quality scores, so filtering could not match that applied to full-length reads. To assign V/J genes and CDR3, sequences were annotated using PyIR, a Python wrapper for IgBLAST v1.9, with IMGT germline references. Reads were removed for weak V/J assignments (E-value above 1e-6), missing CDR3, stop codons, out-of-frame junctions, or ambiguous translated residues. V3J clonotypes were defined as sequences sharing an identical inferred V gene, J gene, and CDR3 amino acid sequence. Percentage overlap between repertoires was calculated by dividing the number of shared unique clonotypes by the size of the smaller repertoire. RTK rarefaction, the Chao1 estimator, and Recon v2.1 estimates of unobserved clonotypes were used to assess repertoire richness. For all TCRbeta clonotypes obtained by the gDNA method from a handful of donors, generation probabilities were computed with OLGA. The clones in this table, taken by TCRdb from immuneACCESS, are in-frame only. Not every clone is retained; where verified, under half of the shortfall comes from an unresolved V gene, and the cause of the rest is unknown. The V and J calls and clone size are taken from that table; D and trimming were inferred from the DNA. Within this sample are millions of clones, with about 95% of them counted one time only. The biggest ten clones account for roughly 1% of the sample.

Broader findings and caveats from the paper: Roughly 5% of naive CD4, 3.5% of naive CD8, about 2.5% of memory CD4, and 0.35% to 0.4% of memory CD8 clonotypes were shared across four donors. Sampling was restricted to blood, and TCR repertoires in tissues likely differ from the TCR repertoires found in blood. Pairwise subsampling indicated that sequencing depth was expected to affect the degree of clonotype sharing among donors. The genetic and exposure-history diversity represented was limited by the small number of donors. Even with the large sequencing depth, rarefaction of the sorted-subset datasets indicated that sequencing was incomplete. Naive subsets generally had larger estimated clonotype richness than memory subsets. Higher generation probabilities were observed for clonotypes shared by all four sorted-subset donors than for non-shared clonotypes.

The rearranged chain carries TRBV30 and TRBJ2-1, with the D call tentatively TRBD1 or TRBD2, each fitting 6 bases. The TCR sequence derives from a man younger than 35 in good health. The specimen sequenced was naive CD8+ T cells sorted from blood. In the paper's terms, the cell subset or site label means: CD45RA+CCR7+. The CDR3 reads as follows: CAWIWGANEQFF. The DNA is as follows: TGTGCCTGGATTTGGGGGGCCAATGAGCAGTTCTTC.